The TCR beta chain under discussion was sequenced for a study of beta chain features in type 1 diabetes. General study results and limits: The naive, central memory and Treg TCRB repertoires of patients appeared to be more similar to one another than those of healthy donors. Among all four CD4+ subsets, Type 1 diabetes patients had TCRB CDR3s that were moderately but significantly shorter. cDNA-based sequencing might over-represent cells highly expressing TCR.

Details on this clone: Its matching antigen is unknown.

Germline CDR1 is SGHAT and CDR2 is FQNNGV. This CDR3 is 18 amino acids long. Trimming cost V 8 bases and J 5 bases; bases outside gene matches: 14. Sequenced material consisted of expressed TCRB transcripts (all of the isolated RNA was reverse transcribed). Data came from immunoSEQ multiplex PCR; TCRdb stores just in-frame clones and leaves some out. The sample has 600,000 or so clones, about an eighth seen once. The chain combines TRBV11-2 with TRBJ2-2, with 13 nucleotides matching TRBD2. The clonotype comes from a man younger than 35 with type 1 diabetes. Sequencing used naive CD4+ T cells from blood. The CDR3 coding sequence is TGTGCCAGCCGGGGGACGACTAGCGGGAGGACTCAGACCGGGGAGCTGTTTTTT. Its protein is CASRGTTSGRTQTGELFF.